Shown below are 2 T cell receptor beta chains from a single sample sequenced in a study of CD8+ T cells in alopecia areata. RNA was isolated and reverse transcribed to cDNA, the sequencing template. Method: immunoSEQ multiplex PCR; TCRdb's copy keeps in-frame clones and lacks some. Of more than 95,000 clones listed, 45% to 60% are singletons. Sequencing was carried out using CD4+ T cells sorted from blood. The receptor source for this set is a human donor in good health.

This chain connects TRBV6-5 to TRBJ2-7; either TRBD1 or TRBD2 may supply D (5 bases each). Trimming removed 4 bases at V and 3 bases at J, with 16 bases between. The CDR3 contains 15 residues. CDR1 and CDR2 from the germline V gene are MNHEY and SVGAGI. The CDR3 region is CASSSLTGLLYEQYF. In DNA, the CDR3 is TGTGCCAGCAGTTCCCTAACAGGACTCCTCTACGAGCAGTACTTC.

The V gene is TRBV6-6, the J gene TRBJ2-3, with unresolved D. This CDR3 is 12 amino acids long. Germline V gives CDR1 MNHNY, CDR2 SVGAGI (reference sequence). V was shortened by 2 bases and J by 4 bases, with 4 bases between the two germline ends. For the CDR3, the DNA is TGTGCCAGCAGTTACCCCGCAGATACGCAGTATTTT. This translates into CASSYPADTQYF.